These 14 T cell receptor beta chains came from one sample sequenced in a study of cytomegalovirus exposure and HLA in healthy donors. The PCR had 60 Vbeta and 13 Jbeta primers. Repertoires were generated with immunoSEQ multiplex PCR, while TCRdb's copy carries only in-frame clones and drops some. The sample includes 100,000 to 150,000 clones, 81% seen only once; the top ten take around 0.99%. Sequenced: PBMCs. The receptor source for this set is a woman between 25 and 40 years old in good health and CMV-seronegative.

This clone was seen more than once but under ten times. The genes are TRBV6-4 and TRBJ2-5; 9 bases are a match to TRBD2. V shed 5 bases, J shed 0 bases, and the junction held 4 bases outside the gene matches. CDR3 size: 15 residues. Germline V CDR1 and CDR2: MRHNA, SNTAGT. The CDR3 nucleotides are TGTGCCAGCAGTAAACTAGCGGGTAACCAAGAGACCCAGTACTTC. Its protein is CASSKLAGNQETQYF.

CDR3 in amino acids: CASSLGLAGTTDTQYF. The CDR3 nucleotides are TGTGCCAGTTCCCTCGGCTTAGCGGGGACAACAGATACGCAGTATTTT. The chain joins TRBV7-9 to TRBJ2-3; 8 nucleotides line up with TRBD2. The V gene's germline CDR1 is SEHNR and CDR2 FQNEAQ (reference sequence). Trimming took 9 bases from V and 3 from J; bases not matched to a gene: 14. The CDR3 is 16 residues long.

CDR3 protein: CASSLRQGWTEKLFF. The CDR3 nucleotides are TGTGCCAGCAGCTTAAGACAGGGTTGGACTGAAAAACTGTTTTTT. The chain links TRBV7-8 to TRBJ1-4; TRBD1 matches at 7 bases. CDR3 length: 15 amino acids. The germline V gene encodes CDR1 SGHVS and CDR2 FQNEAQ. J was trimmed by 7 bases and V by 2 bases; bases with no gene match: 7. The entire variable domain, with the rest obtained from reference TRBV7-8 and TRBJ1-4, is as follows: GAGVSQSPRYKVAKRGQDVALRCDPISGHVSLFWYQQALGQGPEFLTYFQNEAQLDKSGLPSDRFFAERPEGSVSTLKIQRTQQEDSAVYLCASSLRQGWTEKLFFGSGTQLSVL.

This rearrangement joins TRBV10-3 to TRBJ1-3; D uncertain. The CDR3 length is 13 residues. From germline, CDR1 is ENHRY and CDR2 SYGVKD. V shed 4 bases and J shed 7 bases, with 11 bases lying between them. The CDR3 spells CAISGTGKNTIYF. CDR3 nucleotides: TGTGCCATCAGTGGTACGGGGAAGAACACCATATATTTT.

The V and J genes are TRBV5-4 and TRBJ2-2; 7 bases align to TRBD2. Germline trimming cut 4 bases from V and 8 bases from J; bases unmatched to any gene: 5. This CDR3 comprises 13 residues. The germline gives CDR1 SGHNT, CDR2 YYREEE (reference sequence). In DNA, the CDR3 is TGTGCCAGCAGCGTAAGCGGGGTTGGGGAGCTGTTTTTT. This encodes CASSVSGVGELFF.

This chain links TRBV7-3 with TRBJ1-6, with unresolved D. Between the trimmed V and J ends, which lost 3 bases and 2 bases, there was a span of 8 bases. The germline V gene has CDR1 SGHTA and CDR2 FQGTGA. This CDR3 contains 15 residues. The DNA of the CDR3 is TGTGCCAGCAGCTTCGGAGGCACCTATAATTCACCCCTCCACTTT. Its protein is CASSFGGTYNSPLHF.

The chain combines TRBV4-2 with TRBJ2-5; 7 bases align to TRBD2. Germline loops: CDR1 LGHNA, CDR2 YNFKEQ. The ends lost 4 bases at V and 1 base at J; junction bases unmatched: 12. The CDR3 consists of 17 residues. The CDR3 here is CASSLRAGGGGQETQYF. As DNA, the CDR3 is TGTGCCAGCAGCCTTCGGGCGGGCGGGGGAGGCCAAGAGACCCAGTACTTC.

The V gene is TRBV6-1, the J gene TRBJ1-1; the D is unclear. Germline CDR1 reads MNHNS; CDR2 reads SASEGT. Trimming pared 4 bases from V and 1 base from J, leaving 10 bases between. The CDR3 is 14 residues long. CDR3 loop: CASSVKHENTEAFF. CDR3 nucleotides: TGTGCCAGCAGTGTGAAACATGAGAACACTGAAGCTTTCTTT.

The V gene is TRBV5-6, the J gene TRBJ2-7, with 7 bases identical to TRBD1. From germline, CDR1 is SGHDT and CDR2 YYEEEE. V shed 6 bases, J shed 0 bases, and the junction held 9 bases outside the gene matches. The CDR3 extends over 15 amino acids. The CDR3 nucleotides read TGTGCCAGCACCTTAGTTCGGGACAGCTCCTACGAGCAGTACTTC. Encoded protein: CASTLVRDSSYEQYF.

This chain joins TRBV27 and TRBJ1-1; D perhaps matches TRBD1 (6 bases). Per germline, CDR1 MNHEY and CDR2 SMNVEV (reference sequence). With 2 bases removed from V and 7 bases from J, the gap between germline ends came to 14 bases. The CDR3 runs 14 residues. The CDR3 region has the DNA TGTGCCAGCAGTTTAAAGGAGGGGGGGATTGAAGCTTTCTTT. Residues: CASSLKEGGIEAFF.

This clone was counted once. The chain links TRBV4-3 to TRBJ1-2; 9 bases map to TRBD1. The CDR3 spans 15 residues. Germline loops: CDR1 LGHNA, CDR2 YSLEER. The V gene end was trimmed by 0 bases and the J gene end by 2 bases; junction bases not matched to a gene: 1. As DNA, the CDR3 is TGCGCCAGCAGCCAAGAGGACAGGGGAAACTATGGCTACACCTTC. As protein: CASSQEDRGNYGYTF.

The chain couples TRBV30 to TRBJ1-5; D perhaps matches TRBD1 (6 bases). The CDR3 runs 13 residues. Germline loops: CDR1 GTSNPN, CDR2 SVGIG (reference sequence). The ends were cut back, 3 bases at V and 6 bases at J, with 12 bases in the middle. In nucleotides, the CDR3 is TGTGCCTGGAGGACAGGAGGCTCTCAGCCCCAGCATTTT. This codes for CAWRTGGSQPQHF.

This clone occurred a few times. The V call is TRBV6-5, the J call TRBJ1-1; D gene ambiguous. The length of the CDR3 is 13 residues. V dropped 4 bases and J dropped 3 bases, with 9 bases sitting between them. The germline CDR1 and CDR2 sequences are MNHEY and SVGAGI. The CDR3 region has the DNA TGTGCCAGCAGTTCAGTTTTACACACTGAAGCTTTCTTT. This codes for CASSSVLHTEAFF.

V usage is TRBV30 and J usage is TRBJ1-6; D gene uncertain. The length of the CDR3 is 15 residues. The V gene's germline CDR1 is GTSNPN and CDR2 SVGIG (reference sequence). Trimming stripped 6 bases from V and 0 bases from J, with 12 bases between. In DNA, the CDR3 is TGTGCCTGTCGAGCATCGAGCTCCTATAATTCACCCCTCCACTTT. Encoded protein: CACRASSSYNSPLHF.